These 18 T cell receptor beta chains were all obtained from the same sample, sequenced in a study of OX40 agonist ivuxolimab in advanced cancers. The method was immunoSEQ multiplex PCR; TCRdb's version includes in-frame clones alone and lacks a portion of them. The top ten clones hold approximately 1.2% of a sample with roughly 56,000 clones, about 76% of them seen once. The source material was CD4+ or CD8+ T cells sorted from blood, sampled in a trial of the OX40 agonist ivuxolimab. These receptors originate from an adult with an advanced solid tumor such as melanoma, head and neck, liver or kidney cancer.

The V and J genes are TRBV10-3 and TRBJ2-5, with 14 bases fitting TRBD2. The junction had 8 bases not matched to a gene; V was cut back by 6 bases and J by 5 bases. The CDR3 extends over 16 amino acids. From germline, CDR1 is ENHRY and CDR2 SYGVKD. The CDR3 loop is CAISGTSGGFGETQYF. For the CDR3, the DNA is TGTGCCATCAGCGGGACTAGCGGGGGATTCGGGGAGACCCAGTACTTC.

The rearrangement uses TRBV6-1 and TRBJ1-2; no reliable D call. V lost 3 bases and J lost 3, with 5 bases in between. Germline CDR1 MNHNS, CDR2 SASEGT. This CDR3 has 12 amino acids. The DNA for the CDR3 is TGTGCCAGCAGTGACCAGTACTATGGCTACACCTTC. Its protein is CASSDQYYGYTF.

J is TRBJ1-4 and V is TRBV7-9, with TRBD1 matching 8 bases. The CDR3 is made up of 15 amino acids. The V gene end was trimmed by 4 bases and the J gene end by 4 bases; junction bases not matched to a gene: 5. Germline lookup yields CDR1 SEHNR and CDR2 FQNEAQ (reference sequence). The CDR3 sequence is CASSYQGAGNEKLFF. CDR3 coding DNA: TGTGCCAGCAGCTATCAGGGGGCGGGTAATGAAAAACTGTTTTTT.

The rearrangement links TRBV25-1 to TRBJ2-7, with D uncertain. This CDR3 is built from 11 residues. The V gene lost 1 base and the J gene lost 3 bases, with 1 base spanning the gap. The germline V gene has CDR1 MGHDK and CDR2 SYGVNS. The CDR3, as DNA: TGTGCCAGCAGTGAATTCTACGAGCAGTACTTC. Amino acids: CASSEFYEQYF.

V and J are TRBV5-1 and TRBJ2-1, with D possibly being TRBD1 or TRBD2 (5 bases each). Germline V gives CDR1 SGHRS, CDR2 YFSETQ. Trimming cost V 0 bases and J 9 bases, with 25 bases left between them. The CDR3 is 18 amino acids. CDR3 sequence reads: CASSLGGPGRSGLVEQFF. The CDR3 DNA follows: TGCGCCAGCAGCTTGGGAGGACCGGGACGGTCAGGGCTGGTTGAGCAGTTCTTC.

The chain combines TRBV5-5 with TRBJ2-5; 11 nucleotides match TRBD2. The CDR3 extends over 16 amino acids. The J segment lost 1 base and the V segment lost 0 bases, leaving 2 bases of the junction unmatched. Germline V gene sequence: CDR1 SGHKS, CDR2 YYEKEE (reference sequence). This CDR3 reads CASSLALAGGQETQYF. For the CDR3, the DNA is TGTGCCAGCAGCTTGGCCCTAGCGGGGGGCCAAGAGACCCAGTACTTC.

The chain couples TRBV7-9 to TRBJ2-5; TRBD2 matches 7 bases. The CDR3 is 16 amino acids. Trimming cost V 4 bases and J 4 bases; bases outside gene matches: 12. Germline values: CDR1 SEHNR, CDR2 FQNEAQ (reference sequence). CDR3 in DNA: TGTGCCAGCAGCTCCCCCCCAGCGGGGCCGGGAGAGACCCAGTACTTC. Encoded protein: CASSSPPAGPGETQYF.

The V gene is TRBV10-3, the J gene TRBJ2-3; 8 nucleotides line up with TRBD2. From germline, CDR1 is ENHRY and CDR2 SYGVKD. The V and J ends lost 6 bases and 0 bases, in that order; junction bases with no gene match: 11. There are 17 residues in the CDR3. CDR3 bases: TGTGCCATCAGCCAGCGGAGCGGGGGATCTAGCACAGATACGCAGTATTTT. It translates to CAISQRSGGSSTDTQYF.

This clone appeared a single time. The chain joins TRBV6-1 to TRBJ2-1; 12 nucleotides align to TRBD2. The length of the CDR3 is 16 residues. V lost 2 bases, J lost 6 bases, and 5 bases stayed unmatched. From germline, CDR1 is MNHNS and CDR2 SASEGT. Here the CDR3 DNA reads TGTGCCAGCAGTGAAAGCCTAGCGGGAGGGCGCAATGAGCAGTTCTTC. This encodes CASSESLAGGRNEQFF.

The chain links TRBV30 to TRBJ2-5; D is ambiguous. Trimming took 1 base from V and 4 from J, leaving 10 bases between them. Germline V gene sequence: CDR1 GTSNPN, CDR2 SVGIG (reference sequence). There are 13 residues in the CDR3. The CDR3 region is CAWSGGFGETQYF. The CDR3 region has the DNA TGTGCCTGGAGTGGTGGGTTTGGAGAGACCCAGTACTTC. Supplemented by reference TRBV30 and TRBJ2-5, the full variable domain reads SQTIHQWPATLVQPVGSPLSLECTVEGTSNPNLYWYRQAAGRGLQLLFYSVGIGQISSEVPQNLSASRPQDRQFILSSKKLLLSDSGFYLCAWSGGFGETQYFGPGTRLLVL.

This clone was detected once. The J gene is TRBJ1-1, the V gene TRBV28; D not resolved. CDR1 and CDR2 from the germline V gene are MDHEN and SYDVKM. V lost 6 bases to trimming and J lost 6 bases, with 20 bases between them. This CDR3 is built from 15 residues. The CDR3 region is CASRPPPVRVAEAFF. The DNA of the CDR3 is TGTGCCAGCAGGCCTCCTCCTGTTCGGGTCGCTGAAGCTTTCTTT.

This clone was picked up one time. The chain is built from TRBV30 and TRBJ2-7, with D tentatively TRBD2 (6 bases). V dropped 6 bases and J dropped 7 bases, with 22 bases sitting between them. CDR1 and CDR2 from the germline V gene are GTSNPN and SVGIG (reference sequence). The CDR3 is 14 amino acids. CDR3 in amino acids: CACSPGGGLREQYF. The DNA for the CDR3 is TGTGCCTGCTCCCCCGGGGGTGGTTTGCGAGAGCAGTACTTC.

The gene calls are TRBV11-1 and TRBJ2-3, with a weak D call TRBD2 (5 bases). V was pared by 1 base and J by 2 bases, with 16 bases between. The CDR3 extends over 17 amino acids. Germline CDR1 SGHAT, CDR2 FQDESV (reference sequence). In DNA form, the CDR3 reads TGTGCCAGCAGCTTAGGTCGCGGGTTGGACTTCACAGATACGCAGTATTTT. This encodes CASSLGRGLDFTDTQYF.

This clone was found a few times. The chain uses TRBV6-1 and TRBJ2-7; 7 bases fit TRBD2. Germline V gene lookup returns CDR1 MNHNS and CDR2 SASEGT. V lost 0 bases and J lost 3; bases outside the gene matches: 11. This CDR3 spans 17 amino acids. The CDR3 DNA sequence: TGTGCCAGCAGTGAAGCCCTCGTTTTGGGGGGGAACTACGAGCAGTACTTC. Encoded protein: CASSEALVLGGNYEQYF.

The chain joins TRBV7-2 to TRBJ2-7; 7 nucleotides align to TRBD2. This CDR3 region has 16 residues. Germline-derived CDR1 and CDR2 are SGHTA and FQGNSA. The trim removed 0 bases at V and 2 bases at J, leaving 7 bases unmatched. The CDR3 DNA reads TGTGCCAGCAGCTTAGCCCCCTCTAGCGGCCCCTACGAGCAGTACTTC. Its protein is CASSLAPSSGPYEQYF.

The chain uses TRBV6-5 and TRBJ1-2; D is unclear. Germline CDR1 is MNHEY and CDR2 is SVGAGI. Trimming removed 3 bases from V and 0 bases from J, with 11 bases in between. The CDR3 length is 15 residues. CDR3 sequence: CASSYTIATNYGYTF. The CDR3 bases are TGTGCCAGCAGTTATACGATAGCAACTAACTATGGCTACACCTTC.

The chain joins TRBV11-2 to TRBJ2-1; 8 bases match TRBD2. The germline V gene encodes CDR1 SGHAT and CDR2 FQNNGV. V trimming: 0 bases; J trimming: 3 bases; junction bases outside the gene matches: 7. CDR3 size: 17 residues. The CDR3, as DNA: TGTGCCAGCAGCTTAGATTGGGCGGGGGGCCTCTACAATGAGCAGTTCTTC. Protein product: CASSLDWAGGLYNEQFF.

With respect to this clone: Sequence at one end of the junction differs from germline and may be a read error. V gene TRBV7-7 combines with J gene TRBJ2-1; 10 bases align to TRBD2. The length of the CDR3 is 16 residues. Germline CDR1 reads SSHAT; CDR2 reads FNYEAQ (reference sequence). CDR3 DNA: TGTGCTAGCAGCCGGACTAGCGGATCCTCCTACAATGAGCAGTTCTTC. Translated, it gives CASSRTSGSSYNEQFF.